This TCR beta chain was documented in a study of cytomegalovirus exposure and HLA in healthy donors. The study, taken as a whole, reports: The study designated 150 or so TCR beta chains cytomegalovirus-associated.

This CDR3 contains 13 residues. The V gene's germline CDR1 is MDHEN and CDR2 SYDVKM. Trimming removed 5 bases from V and 7 bases from J, with 14 bases in between. 60 Vbeta and 13 Jbeta primers were used in PCR. The method was immunoSEQ multiplex PCR; TCRdb's version includes in-frame clones alone and lacks a portion of them. This table has 150,000 to 200,000 clones, around three quarters appearing once. This clone was recorded once. Its matching antigen is unknown. The sample was PBMCs. The chain couples TRBV28 to TRBJ1-1; D might be TRBD1 (5 bases). The sequence derives from a woman aged 40-49 years in good health and CMV-seronegative. CDR3 residues: CASSPWAGGEAFF. CDR3 DNA sequence: TGTGCCAGCAGTCCGTGGGCGGGGGGTGAAGCTTTCTTT.